This T cell receptor beta chain was sequenced during a study of cytomegalovirus exposure and HLA in healthy donors. The wider study: An early release of data contained approximately 80 million unique TCRs, which came from HLA-typed donors. Study-level results: Donor immune exposure was known only as CMV serostatus. The productive fraction for most TCR beta V segments was about 90% or about 30% in an earlier analysis. Among TCR beta chains, those listed as cytomegalovirus-associated numbered over 150.

The junction had 13 bases not matched to a gene; V was cut back by 2 bases and J by 1 base. There are 18 residues in the CDR3. From germline, CDR1 is KGHSH and CDR2 LQKENI. Amplification used 60 Vbeta primers and 13 Jbeta primers. TCRdb's table, derived via immunoSEQ multiplex PCR, lists solely in-frame clones and lacks some. The sample holds 95,000 to 150,000 clones, 80% seen once. As concerns this clone: Antigen specificity is unknown.

The chain carries TRBV18 and TRBJ1-1; the match to TRBD1 covers 7 bases. Sequenced: PBMCs. This clonotype was obtained from a female donor in good health and CMV-seropositive. As DNA, the CDR3 is TGTGCCAGCTCACCAGCCGGGGGACAGAATATTGCGAACACTGAAGCTTTCTTT. Its protein product is CASSPAGGQNIANTEAFF.